A selection of T cell receptor beta chains follows, all from one sample in a study of blood T cell repertoires in COVID-19. Some clones are missing from TCRdb's copy, which holds only in-frame ones; the method was immunoSEQ multiplex PCR. This sample yields about 120,000 clones, of which roughly 79% are seen a single time; 7.5% belongs to the top ten. The sample consisted of peripheral blood. The receptors were sampled from a man between 65 and 80 years old with active or convalescent COVID-19. CDR3s include the opening cysteine and the closing phenylalanine or tryptophan. A D gene is named only where the DNA matches it firmly. Clone size is shown for a subset of rows, as once, few, many or a class of expanded clone.

abundance	d_gene	v_gene	j_gene	len	CDR3aa	CDR3nt
.	TRBD2	TRBV5-1	TRBJ2-2	16	CASSLSLAGAGGELFF	TGCGCCAGCAGCTTGAGTCTAGCGGGAGCTGGCGGGGAGCTGTTTTTT
.	TRBD2	TRBV19	TRBJ2-3	14	CASQLAGAIDTQYF	TGTGCCAGTCAACTAGCGGGAGCGATAGATACGCAGTATTTT
.	.	TRBV30	TRBJ2-1	11	CAWDRAGHQFF	TGTGCCTGGGATCGAGCGGGCCATCAGTTCTTC
.	TRBD2	TRBV19	TRBJ2-1	16	CASSANPSGSYNEQFF	TGTGCCAGTAGCGCCAACCCTAGCGGGTCCTACAATGAGCAGTTCTTC
.	TRBD1	TRBV5-5	TRBJ1-2	15	CASSTSGTGYYGYTF	TGTGCCAGCAGCACGTCCGGGACAGGGTACTATGGCTACACCTTC
.	.	TRBV28	TRBJ1-2	13	CASSLSGVAGYTF	TGTGCCAGCAGTTTATCAGGGGTTGCGGGCTACACCTTC
.	TRBD1	TRBV7-9	TRBJ1-2	16	CASSSTGQGVYYGYTF	TGTGCCAGCAGCTCAACCGGACAGGGGGTCTACTATGGCTACACCTTC
.	TRBD1	TRBV28	TRBJ2-2	15	CASSTGGAGTGELFF	TGTGCCAGCAGTACAGGGGGCGCGGGGACCGGGGAGCTGTTTTTT
.	TRBD1	TRBV2	TRBJ2-1	16	CASRQGAYVSYNEQFF	TGTGCCAGCAGGCAGGGGGCCTACGTCTCCTACAATGAGCAGTTCTTC
.	TRBD1	TRBV5-8	TRBJ1-4	14	CASSLGQGNEKLFF	TGTGCCAGCAGCTTGGGACAGGGTAATGAAAAACTGTTTTTT
.	TRBD2	TRBV28	TRBJ2-3	16	CASSSPGTSGTDTQYF	TGTGCCAGCAGTTCTCCCGGGACTAGCGGCACAGATACGCAGTATTTT
.	.	TRBV6-2/TRBV6-3	TRBJ1-3	15	CASSYSGGSGNTIYF	TGTGCCAGCAGTTACTCGGGAGGCTCTGGAAACACCATATATTTT
.	.	TRBV29-1	TRBJ1-1	13	CSVDQGMNTEAFF	TGCAGCGTTGACCAGGGTATGAACACTGAAGCTTTCTTT
.	TRBD2	TRBV20-1	TRBJ2-3	16	CSASRLADYSTDTQYF	TGCAGTGCTAGTCGGCTAGCGGACTATAGCACAGATACGCAGTATTTT
.	.	TRBV29-1	TRBJ1-1	12	CSVVGAVTEAFF	TGCAGCGTTGTGGGGGCGGTCACTGAAGCTTTCTTT
.	TRBD1	TRBV7-2	TRBJ2-7	14	CASSSVTGGYEQYF	TGTGCCAGCAGCTCGGTGACAGGGGGCTACGAGCAGTACTTC
.	TRBD2	TRBV19	TRBJ2-7	16	CAITPEKRLAGERQYF	TGTGCCATTACGCCTGAAAAACGGCTAGCGGGAGAGAGGCAGTACTTC
.	TRBD1	TRBV14	TRBJ1-2	13	CASSPGQGSGYTF	TGTGCCAGCAGCCCGGGACAGGGAAGTGGCTACACCTTC
.	.	TRBV11-2	TRBJ2-7	14	CASSLNLEGYEQYF	TGTGCCAGCAGCTTAAATTTGGAGGGCTACGAGCAGTACTTC
.	TRBD2	TRBV5-4	TRBJ2-5	17	CASSRSGTSGRMETQYF	TGTGCCAGCAGCCGCTCCGGGACTAGCGGGAGGATGGAGACCCAGTACTTC
.	TRBD2	TRBV6-2/TRBV6-3	TRBJ2-1	13	CASSLGLAGEQFF	TGTGCCAGCAGCCTGGGACTAGCGGGTGAGCAGTTCTTC
.	TRBD2	TRBV6-4	TRBJ2-5	18	CASSDSRSGRDKQETQYF	TGTGCCAGCAGTGACTCGCGGAGCGGGAGGGACAAACAAGAGACCCAGTACTTC
.	.	TRBV5-6	TRBJ1-6	16	CASSDSGMSYNSPLHF	TGTGCCAGCAGCGACAGTGGAATGTCCTATAATTCACCCCTCCACTTT
.	.	TRBV19	TRBJ1-1	15	CASSIVGAVNTEAFF	TGTGCCAGTAGTATAGTTGGCGCGGTGAACACTGAAGCTTTCTTT
once	.	TRBV5-4	TRBJ2-1	11	CASSLSNEQFF	TGTGCCAGCAGCTTATCGAATGAGCAGTTCTTC
.	.	TRBV6-5	TRBJ2-2	15	CASIPRTPNTGELFF	TGTGCCAGCATCCCTAGGACACCGAACACCGGGGAGCTGTTTTTT
.	TRBD1	TRBV11-3	TRBJ2-6	19	CASSLVSGTGKPGANVLTF	TGTGCCAGCAGCTTAGTCTCCGGGACAGGGAAGCCTGGGGCCAACGTCCTGACTTTC
.	TRBD1	TRBV11-2	TRBJ1-6	15	CASSSRQGANSPLHF	TGTGCCAGCAGCTCAAGACAGGGGGCGAATTCACCCCTCCACTTT
.	.	TRBV7-2	TRBJ1-5	15	CASIRDSSSNQPQHF	TGTGCCAGCATCCGTGACAGTAGTAGCAATCAGCCCCAGCATTTT
.	.	TRBV21-1	TRBJ2-3	15	CASRYRTTSTDTQYF	TGTGCCAGCAGATACAGGACCACGAGCACAGATACGCAGTATTTT
.	TRBD2	TRBV7-8	TRBJ2-7	15	CASSLTGGANYEQYF	TGTGCCAGCAGCTTAACGGGGGGGGCCAACTACGAGCAGTACTTC
.	TRBD1	TRBV5-4	TRBJ1-6	15	CASSLDRGWNSPLHF	TGTGCCAGCAGCTTGGACAGGGGTTGGAATTCACCCCTCCACTTT
.	TRBD1	TRBV4-2	TRBJ1-5	15	CASSPTRGRNQPQHF	TGTGCCAGCAGCCCCACCAGGGGGCGAAATCAGCCCCAGCATTTT
.	.	TRBV18	TRBJ1-1	14	CASSPEVADTEAFF	TGTGCCAGCTCACCAGAGGTCGCCGACACTGAAGCTTTCTTT
.	TRBD2	TRBV5-4	TRBJ2-1	14	CASSPGLAYNEQFF	TGTGCCAGCAGCCCGGGACTAGCTTACAATGAGCAGTTCTTC
.	TRBD1	TRBV27	TRBJ2-1	14	CASSKQGSVNEQFF	TGTGCCAGCAGTAAACAGGGGTCAGTGAATGAGCAGTTCTTC
.	.	TRBV9	TRBJ1-1	12	CASSAGTSVAFF	TGTGCCAGCAGCGCAGGGACTTCGGTGGCTTTCTTT
.	.	TRBV28	TRBJ1-2	10	CASSRRGYTF	TGTGCCAGCAGCCGCCGGGGCTACACCTTC
.	.	TRBV7-2	TRBJ2-7	12	CASSLSSYEQYF	TGTGCCAGCAGCTTGTCTTCCTACGAGCAGTACTTC
.	.	TRBV7-2	TRBJ1-2	15	CASSLGSGPNYGYTF	TGTGCCAGCAGCTTAGGATCAGGGCCTAACTATGGCTACACCTTC
.	.	TRBV2	TRBJ1-1	13	CASSEHPNTEAFF	TGTGCCAGCAGTGAACATCCGAACACTGAAGCTTTCTTT
.	TRBD1	TRBV5-5	TRBJ1-2	14	CASSLRTGNYGYTF	TGTGCCAGCAGCTTAAGGACAGGAAACTATGGCTACACCTTC
.	.	TRBV30	TRBJ1-2	16	CAWTLSPGSGGGGYTF	TGTGCCTGGACTCTATCCCCCGGGAGCGGCGGGGGCGGCTACACCTTC
.	TRBD1	TRBV25-1	TRBJ2-2	15	CASSTQGALSGELFF	TGTGCCAGCAGTACCCAGGGGGCGCTCTCCGGGGAGCTGTTTTTT
.	.	TRBV5-6	TRBJ1-2	16	CASSLGGRGSDYGYTF	TGTGCCAGCAGCTTGGGGGGACGGGGGTCCGACTATGGCTACACCTTC
.	TRBD1	TRBV5-4	TRBJ1-2	13	CASRTGVGYGYTF	TGTGCCAGCAGGACAGGGGTGGGCTATGGCTACACCTTC
few	.	TRBV11-3	TRBJ2-5	14	CASSPAGRAETQYF	TGTGCCAGCAGTCCCGCGGGGCGGGCGGAGACCCAGTACTTC
once	TRBD2	TRBV2	TRBJ2-3	14	CASSELRRGDTQYF	TGTGCCAGCAGTGAACTACGGCGGGGGGATACGCAGTATTTT
.	.	TRBV27	TRBJ2-1	15	CASSFSRGQGTEQFF	TGTGCCAGCAGTTTTAGCCGCGGCCAAGGCACTGAGCAGTTCTTC
.	TRBD1	TRBV29-1	TRBJ2-2	14	CSAVPGQGVGELFF	TGCAGCGCTGTCCCCGGACAGGGCGTCGGGGAGCTGTTTTTT
few	.	TRBV5-6	TRBJ1-1	11	CASSQQGKAFF	TGTGCCAGCAGTCAACAGGGAAAAGCTTTCTTT
.	.	TRBV21-1	TRBJ2-3	16	CASSSDSLSFTDTQYF	TGTGCCAGCAGCTCCGACAGTTTATCGTTTACAGATACGCAGTATTTT
.	TRBD1	TRBV29-1	TRBJ2-2	14	CSGIGTGGTGELFF	TGCAGCGGGATAGGGACAGGGGGCACCGGGGAGCTGTTTTTT
once	TRBD2	TRBV11-2	TRBJ2-1	15	CASSRTSGANNEQFF	TGTGCCAGCAGCCGAACTAGCGGGGCCAACAATGAGCAGTTCTTC
.	.	TRBV5-1	TRBJ1-1	14	CASSDQGMNTEAFF	TGCGCCAGCAGCGACCAGGGGATGAACACTGAAGCTTTCTTT